Below are 14 T cell receptor beta chains sequenced from a single sample in a study of blood T cell repertoires in COVID-19. Here immunoSEQ multiplex PCR was the method, and the copy in TCRdb shows in-frame clones only, minus some. This table has under 75,000 clones, more than 60% appearing once. Input material: peripheral blood. Receptor source: a man in his fifties or sixties with acute or convalescent COVID-19.

The chain employs TRBV5-1 and TRBJ2-5; D is ambiguous. Germline lookup yields CDR1 SGHRS and CDR2 YFSETQ. There are 14 residues in the CDR3. V lost 4 bases to trimming and J lost 3 bases, with 13 bases between them. CDR3 sequence (DNA): TGCGCCAGCAGCGCCTCCGGGTCCGAAGAGACCCAGTACTTC. This codes for CASSASGSEETQYF.

CDR3 in amino acids: CASSLGTSSNQPQHF. The CDR3 DNA sequence: TGTGCCAGCAGCTTGGGGACAAGTAGCAATCAGCCCCAGCATTTT. The rearrangement uses TRBV7-9 and TRBJ1-5, with D possibly being TRBD1 (6 bases). Trimming cost V 3 bases and J 0 bases, with 9 bases left between them. Germline CDR1 reads SEHNR; CDR2 reads FQNEAQ (reference sequence). CDR3 size: 15 residues.

The chain links TRBV20-1 to TRBJ2-7; 11 bases are a match to TRBD2. The CDR3 totals 16 residues. Germline CDR1 is DFQATT and CDR2 is SNEGSKA (reference sequence). V dropped 3 bases and J dropped 6; count of bases not matched to a gene: 13. The CDR3 spells CSASEVAGGSSGEQYF. CDR3 nucleotide sequence: TGCAGTGCTAGTGAGGTAGCGGGAGGGTCCTCGGGCGAGCAGTACTTC.

The genes are TRBV11-2 and TRBJ2-7; D unclear. With 0 bases removed from V and 2 bases from J, the gap between germline ends came to 14 bases. The germline V gene has CDR1 SGHAT and CDR2 FQNNGV. The CDR3 extends over 16 amino acids. In nucleotides, the CDR3 is TGTGCCAGCAGCTTAGATTACCGCGGCACCCCCTACGAGCAGTACGTC. Encoded protein: CASSLDYRGTPYEQYV.

This chain links TRBV5-1 with TRBJ1-6, with a weak D call TRBD1 (6 bases). This CDR3 has 15 residues. Germline V gene sequence: CDR1 SGHRS, CDR2 YFSETQ. The germline V and J ends were trimmed by 4 bases and 4 bases, with 12 bases remaining between them. CDR3 in DNA: TGCGCCAGCAGCCAGGACAGTCAGTATAATTCACCCCTCCACTTT. This codes for CASSQDSQYNSPLHF.

V usage is TRBV15 and J usage is TRBJ2-5, with 8 bases matching TRBD2. This CDR3 contains 14 residues. V dropped 8 bases and J dropped 5; count of bases not matched to a gene: 10. Germline CDR1 is LNHNV and CDR2 is YYDKDF (reference sequence). In nucleotides, the CDR3 is TGTGCCACCTCTCCCACAGGCGGGGGGGAGACCCAGTACTTC. Translation gives CATSPTGGGETQYF.

In its sample, this clone was seen a few times. This chain uses TRBV7-9 with TRBJ2-7; TRBD1 aligns across 8 bases. Per the germline V gene, CDR1 is SEHNR and CDR2 is FQNEAQ (reference sequence). Trimming at V came to 5 bases and at J to 4 bases, leaving 7 bases not matched to a gene. This CDR3 has 14 residues. CDR3 DNA sequence: TGTGCCAGCAGCAGAGGACAGGGATATTACGAGCAGTACGTC. Translation: CASSRGQGYYEQYV.

The chain uses TRBV28 and TRBJ1-5; 8 nucleotides align to TRBD1. Germline-derived CDR1 and CDR2 are MDHEN and SYDVKM. The J segment lost 2 bases and the V segment lost 6 bases, leaving 0 bases of the junction unmatched. The CDR3 is 13 amino acids. CDR3 bases: TGTGCCAGCAGGGGACAGGGCAATCAGCCCCAGCATTTT. Its translation: CASRGQGNQPQHF.

The gene calls are TRBV30 and TRBJ2-2, with D perhaps TRBD2 (6 bases). Germline CDR1 GTSNPN, CDR2 SVGIG (reference sequence). The CDR3 runs 17 residues. The V and J ends lost 0 bases and 6 bases respectively, with 20 bases between them. DNA for the CDR3: TGTGCCTGGAGTGTATCCGGGGGTTACAGCATTGCCGGGGAGCTGTTTTTT. The encoded protein is CAWSVSGGYSIAGELFF.

This chain connects TRBV28 to TRBJ1-2; D is unresolved. Deletions cut 1 base from V and 2 bases from J, with 11 bases between. Germline lookup yields CDR1 MDHEN and CDR2 SYDVKM. This CDR3 is built from 15 residues. CDR3 region: CASSLSLTANYGYTF. In nucleotides, the CDR3 is TGTGCCAGCAGTTTATCCCTTACAGCAAACTATGGCTACACCTTC.

V and J are TRBV5-1 and TRBJ1-1; 7 bases line up with TRBD1. Germline V gene data show CDR1 as SGHRS and CDR2 as YFSETQ. The CDR3 spans 15 residues. V lost 0 bases, J lost 8 bases, and 10 bases stayed unmatched. CDR3 residues: CASSLDSGTDKEAFF. CDR3 in DNA: TGCGCCAGCAGCTTGGATTCCGGGACAGACAAAGAAGCTTTCTTT.

The chain carries TRBV11-3 and TRBJ1-4; D gene ambiguous. The germline V gene encodes CDR1 SGHNT and CDR2 YENEEA. The length of the CDR3 is 12 residues. Trimming stripped 5 bases from V and 8 bases from J, with 9 bases between. Here the CDR3 reads CASSPGGEKLFF. DNA of the CDR3: TGTGCCAGCAGCCCTGGAGGGGAAAAACTGTTTTTT.

The CDR3: CASSLYRDPEKLFF. The CDR3 DNA reads as TGTGCCAGCAGCTTATACAGGGACCCTGAAAAACTGTTTTTT. The chain couples TRBV11-2 to TRBJ1-4; perhaps TRBD1 as D (6 bases). Trimming stripped 2 bases from V and 7 bases from J, with 11 bases between. The CDR3 sequence is 14 residues long. Germline V CDR1 and CDR2: SGHAT, FQNNGV.

This clone appeared once. This sequence joins TRBV29-1 and TRBJ1-5, with TRBD1 identical over 9 bases. Per the germline V gene, CDR1 is SQVTM and CDR2 is ANQGSEA. Losses at the gene ends were 6 bases for V and 4 bases for J; bases not matched to a gene: 4. This CDR3 comprises 13 residues. The CDR3 here is CSVSDRGNQPQHF. The CDR3 DNA follows: TGCAGCGTCTCGGACAGGGGTAATCAGCCCCAGCATTTT.